This entry describes one T cell receptor beta chain. Its antigen remains undetermined. No base quality information exists; no much larger clone differs at one position. The record originates from a study of blood T cell repertoires in COVID-19 (TCRdb year 2020). For context, the study as a whole: Samples covering the acute and convalescent phases of COVID-19 were provided by collaborators in the United States, Italy and Spain. The prospective study material was composed of cDNA or gDNA derived from T cells, B-cell-depleted T cells, or PBMCs. Deeply sampled blood TCRbeta repertoires from subjects exposed to, actively infected with, or recovered from COVID-19 were included in the dataset. The repertoires were released in a freely available public database meant as a resource for research on the immune response to SARS-CoV-2. HLA class I and class II types, where available, came from metadata supplied by the sample provider rather than from assay-based typing. Samples were obtained from the ongoing ImmuneRACE study (first 160 participants) and from over 1,000 subjects provided by 6 global collaborators. Nearly every sample came with metadata listing a de-identified subject ID, COVID-19 status, age in years and sex.

At the junction V is shortened by 5 bases and J by 1 base; bases outside the gene matches: 2. The germline V gene encodes CDR1 MNHEY and CDR2 SVGAGI. Counted from cysteine to phenylalanine, this CDR3 has 14 amino acids. The only DNA kept is the CDR3, 42 bases in frame from the first base. Broad study findings and their caveats: How much clinical and demographic metadata was included differed by source and by participant, and the metadata was provided uncurated.

The immunoSEQ Assay, a bias-controlled multiplex PCR, was used to amplify TCRbeta CDR3 regions from genomic DNA. Processing in the source paper ran as follows. The number of nucleated cells in each sample was estimated from the amplification of reference gene primers within the assay. Sequence reads were collapsed and filtered to measure the absolute abundance of every unique TCRbeta CDR3 rearrangement. For each sample, productive Simpson clonality was calculated as the square root of Simpson's diversity index over productive rearrangements. TCRdb re-hosts the immuneACCESS table, in-frame sequences only. Its copies lack some clones; in the studies checked, an unresolved V gene accounts for under half of them, and the cause for the rest is not known. V and J calls and clone size follow that table, whereas D and trimming were derived from the DNA. The sample table records about 240,000 clones; about 80% of these occur just once. The ten top clones hold over 8% of the sample.

Each collaborating institution followed its own protocols to collect whole blood in K2EDTA tubes. For TCRbeta analysis, collaborator samples were shipped as frozen whole blood, as isolated PBMCs, or as DNA extracted from either sample type. This sequence was found in a woman of 80 years or more with acute or convalescent COVID-19. The chain links TRBV6-5 with TRBJ2-3; TRBD1 fits 8 bases in the junction. Sequences were obtained from peripheral blood. In nucleotides, the sequence is TGTGCCAGCAGTCTGACAGGGGGCACAGATACGCAGTATTTT. Its protein product is CASSLTGGTDTQYF.